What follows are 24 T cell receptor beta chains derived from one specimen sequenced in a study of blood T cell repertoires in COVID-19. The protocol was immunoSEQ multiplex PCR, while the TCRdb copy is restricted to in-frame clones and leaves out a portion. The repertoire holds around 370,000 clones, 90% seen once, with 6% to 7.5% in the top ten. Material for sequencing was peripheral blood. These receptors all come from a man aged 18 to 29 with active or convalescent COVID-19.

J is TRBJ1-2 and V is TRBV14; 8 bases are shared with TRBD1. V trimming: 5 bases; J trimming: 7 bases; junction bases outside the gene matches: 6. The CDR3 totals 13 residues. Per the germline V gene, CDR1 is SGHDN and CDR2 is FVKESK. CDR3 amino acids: CASSDRGLSGYTF. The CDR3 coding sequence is TGTGCCAGCAGCGACAGGGGCCTCTCTGGCTACACCTTC.

CDR3 sequence: CATSLTASNQPQHF. The CDR3, as DNA: TGTGCCACCAGTCTAACCGCTAGCAATCAGCCCCAGCATTTT. The rearrangement links TRBV24-1 to TRBJ1-5; no firm D call. Looked up from germline, CDR1 is KGHDR and CDR2 is SFDVKD. This CDR3 is built from 14 residues. The ends were cut back, 6 bases at V and 0 bases at J, with 8 bases in the middle.

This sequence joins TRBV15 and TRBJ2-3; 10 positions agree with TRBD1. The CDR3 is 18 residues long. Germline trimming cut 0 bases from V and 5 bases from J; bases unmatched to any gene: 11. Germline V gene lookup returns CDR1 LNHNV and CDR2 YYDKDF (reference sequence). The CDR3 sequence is CATSRDRPGQGNGDTQYF. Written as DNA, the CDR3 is TGTGCCACCAGCAGAGATCGACCGGGACAGGGGAATGGAGATACGCAGTATTTT. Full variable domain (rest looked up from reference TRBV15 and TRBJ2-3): DAMVIQNPRYQVTQFGKPVTLSCSQTLNHNVMYWYQQKSSQAPKLLFHYYDKDFNNEADTPDNFQSRRPNTSFCFLDIRSPGLGDTAMYLCATSRDRPGQGNGDTQYFGPGTRLTVL.

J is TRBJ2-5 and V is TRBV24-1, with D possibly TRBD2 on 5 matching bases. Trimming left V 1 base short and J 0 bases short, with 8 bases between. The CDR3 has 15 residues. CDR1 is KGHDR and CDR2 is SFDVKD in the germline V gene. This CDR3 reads CATSDLDGDQETQYF. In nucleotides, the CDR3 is TGTGCCACCAGTGATTTAGACGGGGACCAAGAGACCCAGTACTTC.

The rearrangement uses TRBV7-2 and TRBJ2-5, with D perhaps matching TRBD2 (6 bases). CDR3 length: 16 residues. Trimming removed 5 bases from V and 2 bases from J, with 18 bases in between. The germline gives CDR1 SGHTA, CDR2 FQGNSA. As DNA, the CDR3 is TGTGCCAGCAGCCCCCCACCCCGACGGGAGCAAGAGACCCAGTACTTC. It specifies CASSPPPRREQETQYF. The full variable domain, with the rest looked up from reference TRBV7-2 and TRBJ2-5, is GAGVSQSPSNKVTEKGKDVELRCDPISGHTALYWYRQSLGQGLEFLIYFQGNSAPDKSGLPSDRFSAERTGGSVSTLTIQRTQQEDSAVYLCASSPPPRREQETQYFGPGTRLLVL.

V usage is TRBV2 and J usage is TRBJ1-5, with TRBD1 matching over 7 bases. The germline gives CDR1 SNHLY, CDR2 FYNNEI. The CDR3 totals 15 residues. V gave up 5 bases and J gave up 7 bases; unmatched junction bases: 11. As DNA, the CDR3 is TGTGCCAGCAGTCCATATACAGGGGTTAGACAGCCCCAGCATTTT. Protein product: CASSPYTGVRQPQHF.

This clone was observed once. The CDR3 coding sequence is TGTGCCAGCAGTTTTGGGGACAGGGTGAGAAATTCACCCCTCCACTTT. Translating it yields CASSFGDRVRNSPLHF. J is TRBJ1-6 and V is TRBV28; TRBD1 aligns across 9 bases. The CDR3 covers 16 residues. CDR1 and CDR2 from the germline V gene are MDHEN and SYDVKM. V shed 3 bases and J 7 bases; nucleotides not matched to a gene: 7.

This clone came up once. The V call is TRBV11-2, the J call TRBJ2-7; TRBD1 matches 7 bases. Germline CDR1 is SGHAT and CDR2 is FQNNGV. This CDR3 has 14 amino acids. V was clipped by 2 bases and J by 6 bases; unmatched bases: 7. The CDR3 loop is CASSLRQGYSEQYF. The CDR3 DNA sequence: TGTGCCAGCAGCTTAAGACAGGGTTACAGCGAGCAGTACTTC.

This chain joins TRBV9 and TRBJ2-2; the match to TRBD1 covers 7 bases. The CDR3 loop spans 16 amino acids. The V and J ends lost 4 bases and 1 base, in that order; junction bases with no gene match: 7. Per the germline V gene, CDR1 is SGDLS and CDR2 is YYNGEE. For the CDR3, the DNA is TGTGCCAGCAGCACCGGGACAGCTTGGAACACCGGGGAGCTGTTTTTT. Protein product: CASSTGTAWNTGELFF. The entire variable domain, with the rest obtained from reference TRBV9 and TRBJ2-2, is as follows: DSGVTQTPKHLITATGQRVTLRCSPRSGDLSVYWYQQSLDQGLQFLIQYYNGEERAKGNILERFSAQQFPDLHSELNLSSLELGDSALYFCASSTGTAWNTGELFFGEGSRLTVL.

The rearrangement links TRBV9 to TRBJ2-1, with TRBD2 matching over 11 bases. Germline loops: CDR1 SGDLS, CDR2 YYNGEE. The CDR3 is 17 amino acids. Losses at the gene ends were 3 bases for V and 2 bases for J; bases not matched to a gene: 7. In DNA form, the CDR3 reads TGTGCCAGCAGCGCCGGGACTAGCGGTTCTCCCTACAATGAGCAGTTCTTC. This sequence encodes CASSAGTSGSPYNEQFF.

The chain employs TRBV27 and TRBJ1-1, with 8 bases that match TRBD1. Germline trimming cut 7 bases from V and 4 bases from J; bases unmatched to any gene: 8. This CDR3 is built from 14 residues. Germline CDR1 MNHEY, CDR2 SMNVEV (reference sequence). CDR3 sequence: CASKRDRGATEAFF. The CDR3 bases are TGTGCCAGCAAGAGAGACAGGGGAGCCACTGAAGCTTTCTTT.

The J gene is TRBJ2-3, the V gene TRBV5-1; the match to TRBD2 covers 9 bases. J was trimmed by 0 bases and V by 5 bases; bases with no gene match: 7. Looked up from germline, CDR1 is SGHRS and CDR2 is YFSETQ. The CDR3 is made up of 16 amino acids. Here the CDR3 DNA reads TGCGCCAGCAGACTGCCTAGCGGGACTAGCACAGATACGCAGTATTTT. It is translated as CASRLPSGTSTDTQYF.

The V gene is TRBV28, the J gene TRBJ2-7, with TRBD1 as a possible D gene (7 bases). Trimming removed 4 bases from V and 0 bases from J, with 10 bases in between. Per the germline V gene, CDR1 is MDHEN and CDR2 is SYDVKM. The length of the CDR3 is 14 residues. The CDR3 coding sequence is TGTGCCAGCAGTTACAGGGGACTCTCCTACGAGCAGTACTTC. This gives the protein CASSYRGLSYEQYF.

DNA of the CDR3: TGTGCCAGCAGTTTTCGGGGGGTACTCACCTACGAGCAGTACTTC. Protein: CASSFRGVLTYEQYF. This chain connects TRBV28 to TRBJ2-7, with 7 bases that match TRBD2. Germline CDR1 reads MDHEN; CDR2 reads SYDVKM. The CDR3 totals 15 residues. V lost 3 bases and J lost 2; bases outside the gene matches: 7.

CDR3 coding DNA: TGTGCCACCAGCAGAGTTGTCGGCTCCTACGAGCAGTACTTC. Its translation is CATSRVVGSYEQYF. The J gene is TRBJ2-7, the V gene TRBV15; D ambiguous. Between the trimmed V and J ends, which lost 1 base and 0 bases, there was a span of 7 bases. Germline CDR1 LNHNV, CDR2 YYDKDF (reference sequence). The CDR3 contains 14 residues.

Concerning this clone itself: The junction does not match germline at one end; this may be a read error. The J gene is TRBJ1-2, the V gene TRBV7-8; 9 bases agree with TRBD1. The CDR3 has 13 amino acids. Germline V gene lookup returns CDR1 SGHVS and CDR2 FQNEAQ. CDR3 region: CASSLERAGQGLF. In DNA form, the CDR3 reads TGTGCCAGCAGCTTAGAGAGGGCGGGACAGGGCCTCTTC.

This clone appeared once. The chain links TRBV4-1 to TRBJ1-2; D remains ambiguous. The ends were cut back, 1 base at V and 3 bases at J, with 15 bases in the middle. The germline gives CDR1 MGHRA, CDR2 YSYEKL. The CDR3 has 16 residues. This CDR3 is CASSQGGSWGDYGYTF. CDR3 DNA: TGCGCCAGCAGCCAAGGTGGATCCTGGGGAGACTATGGCTACACCTTC.

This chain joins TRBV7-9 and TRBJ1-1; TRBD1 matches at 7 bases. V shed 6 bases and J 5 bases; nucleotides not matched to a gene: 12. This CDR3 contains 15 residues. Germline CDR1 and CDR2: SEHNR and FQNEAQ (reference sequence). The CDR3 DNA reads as TGTGCCAGCAGTTCCCCCGGGACAGCCTTTACTGAAGCTTTCTTT. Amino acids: CASSSPGTAFTEAFF.

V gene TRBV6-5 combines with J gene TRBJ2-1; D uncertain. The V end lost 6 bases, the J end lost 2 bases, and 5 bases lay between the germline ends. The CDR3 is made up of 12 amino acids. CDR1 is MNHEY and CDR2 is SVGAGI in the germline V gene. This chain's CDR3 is CASSPTYNEQFF. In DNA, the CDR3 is TGTGCCAGCAGCCCAACCTACAATGAGCAGTTCTTC.

In DNA form, the CDR3 reads TGTGCCAGCAGTGAAGAGTGGTGGGCGTCGGATACGCAGTATTTT. Translated, it gives CASSEEWWASDTQYF. V gene TRBV2 combines with J gene TRBJ2-3; D is uncertain. The CDR3 consists of 15 residues. V was clipped by 1 base and J by 6 bases, with 14 bases between them. From germline, CDR1 is SNHLY and CDR2 FYNNEI.

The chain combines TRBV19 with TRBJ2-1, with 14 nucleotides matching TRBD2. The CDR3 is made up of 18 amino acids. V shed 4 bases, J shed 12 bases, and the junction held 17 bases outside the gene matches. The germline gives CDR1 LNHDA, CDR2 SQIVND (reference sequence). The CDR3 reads CASSRGLAGEPTDRVQFF. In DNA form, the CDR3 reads TGTGCCAGTAGTAGGGGACTAGCGGGAGAGCCTACAGATCGGGTGCAGTTCTTC. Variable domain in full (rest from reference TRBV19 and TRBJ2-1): DGGITQSPKYLFRKEGQNVTLSCEQNLNHDAMYWYRQDPGQGLRLIYYSQIVNDFQKGDIAEGYSVSREKKESFPLTVTSAQKNPTAFYLCASSRGLAGEPTDRVQFFGPGTRLTVL.

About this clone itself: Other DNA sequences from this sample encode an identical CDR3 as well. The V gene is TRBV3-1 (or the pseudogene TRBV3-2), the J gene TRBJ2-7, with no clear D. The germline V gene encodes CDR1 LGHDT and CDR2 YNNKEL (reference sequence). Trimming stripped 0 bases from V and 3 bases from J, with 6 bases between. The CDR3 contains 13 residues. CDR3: CASSQDRFYEQYF. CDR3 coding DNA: TGTGCCAGCAGCCAAGACAGGTTCTACGAGCAGTACTTC.

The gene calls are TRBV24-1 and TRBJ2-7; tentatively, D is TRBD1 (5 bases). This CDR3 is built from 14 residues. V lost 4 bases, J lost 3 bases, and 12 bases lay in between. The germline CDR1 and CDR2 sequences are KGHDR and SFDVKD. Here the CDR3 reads CATSEGQGFYEQYF. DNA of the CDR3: TGTGCCACCAGTGAGGGGCAGGGTTTCTACGAGCAGTACTTC.

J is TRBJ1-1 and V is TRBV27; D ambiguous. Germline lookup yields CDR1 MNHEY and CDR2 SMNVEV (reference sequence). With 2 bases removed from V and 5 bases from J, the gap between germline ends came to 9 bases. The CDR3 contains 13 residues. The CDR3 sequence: CASSLNSGTEAFF. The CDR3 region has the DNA TGTGCCAGCAGTTTAAACTCGGGTACTGAAGCTTTCTTT.